The sequence of this T cell receptor beta chain was determined in a study of response to subunit inactivated influenza vaccine. Findings and caveats of the study: New T cells are recruited in small numbers by each seasonal influenza vaccination, according to the authors' suggestion.

The sample holds a few counts of this clonotype. Its antigen is not identified. MiXCR, run by TCRdb on the RT-PCR reads, gives a single entry per CDR3 protein. The sample contains approximately 700,000 distinct CDR3 sequences, roughly 14% of which appear only once. The CDR3 is 14 residues long. The germline V and J ends were trimmed by 5 bases and 4 bases, with 14 bases remaining between them. Germline V gene sequence: CDR1 MDHEN, CDR2 SYDVKM. The rearrangement links TRBV28 to TRBJ1-2; perhaps TRBD1 as D (6 bases). The TCR was taken from a man between 45 and 60 years old who received an inactivated influenza vaccine. Sequencing was performed on PBMCs from blood, taken approximately 15 days before vaccination. Here the CDR3 DNA reads TGTGCCAGCAGTCCCATCACAGGGTTCTATGGCTACACCTTC. This codes for CASSPITGFYGYTF.